This is a list of T cell receptor beta chains from one sample in a study of identical twins. TCRdb re-called the 5' RACE reads through MiXCR, storing one row per CDR3 protein. Seen here are approximately 530,000 distinct CDR3 sequences, approximately 20% observed once, and the top ten hold 0.48%. Separately, the same data were catalogued under a study of yellow fever vaccine responses in identical twins.

Sequencing was carried out using CD4+ T cells sorted from blood. The receptors were gathered from a woman aged 18-29 years in good health. CDR3s include the opening cysteine and the closing phenylalanine or tryptophan. Fields, in order: V gene, D gene, clone size, J gene, CDR3 protein, CDR3 DNA. A D gene is named only where the DNA matches it firmly. Clone size is given for some rows only: seen once, a few or many times, or a class if the clone is expanded.

TRBV5-1	.	.	TRBJ1-2	CASSPDRSYGYTF	TGCGCCAGCAGCCCGGACAGATCCTATGGCTACACCTTC
TRBV20-1	TRBD2	.	TRBJ2-7	CSASLAGVVYEQYF	TGCAGTGCTAGCCTAGCGGGAGTAGTCTACGAGCAGTACTTC
TRBV7-9	.	few	TRBJ1-4	CASSSASGWGVEKLFF	TGTGCCAGCAGCTCAGCCTCAGGGTGGGGCGTTGAAAAACTGTTTTTT
TRBV5-5	.	.	TRBJ2-1	CASNIHRGDNEQFF	TGTGCCAGCAACATACACCGGGGAGACAATGAGCAGTTCTTC
TRBV27	TRBD1	.	TRBJ1-2	CASSFTGGASGGYTF	TGTGCCAGCAGTTTTACAGGGGGCGCATCTGGGGGCTACACCTTC
TRBV6-1	.	few	TRBJ2-1	CASSEGWGEQFF	TGTGCCAGCAGTGAAGGGTGGGGGGAGCAGTTCTTC
TRBV20-1	.	.	TRBJ2-1	CSARATSYNEQFF	TGCAGTGCTAGGGCTACTTCCTACAATGAGCAGTTCTTC
TRBV7-9	TRBD2	few	TRBJ2-1	CASSNRLAGEGDEQFF	TGTGCCAGCAGCAACCGACTAGCGGGAGAGGGGGATGAGCAGTTCTTC
TRBV7-9	.	few	TRBJ2-7	CASSRRGGGGYEQYF	TGTGCCAGCAGTCGACGGGGAGGGGGCGGCTACGAGCAGTACTTC
TRBV20-1	TRBD1	.	TRBJ1-5	CSAADREGHQPQHF	TGCAGTGCCGCAGACAGGGAGGGACATCAGCCCCAGCATTTT
TRBV5-1	TRBD1	few	TRBJ2-2	CASSFGQARTGELFF	TGCGCCAGCAGCTTTGGACAGGCCCGCACCGGGGAGCTGTTTTTT
TRBV5-1	TRBD2	.	TRBJ2-1	CASSYASGGADEQFF	TGCGCCAGCAGCTACGCTAGCGGGGGGGCCGATGAGCAGTTCTTC
TRBV5-5	TRBD2	.	TRBJ2-1	CASSLGRATGGYQQFF	TGTGCCAGCAGCTTGGGAAGGGCCACCGGGGGGTACCAGCAGTTCTTC
TRBV7-8	.	once	TRBJ2-5	CASSLLFRETQYF	TGTGCCAGCAGCTTATTGTTTCGTGAGACCCAGTACTTC
TRBV2	.	.	TRBJ2-7	CASRGELALSYEQYF	TGTGCCAGCAGGGGGGAGCTTGCCCTCTCCTACGAGCAGTACTTC
TRBV5-1	.	few	TRBJ2-3	CASRSGTASTDTQYF	TGCGCCAGCAGGTCCGGGACGGCGAGCACAGATACGCAGTATTTT
TRBV29-1	TRBD1	few	TRBJ2-7	CSASTTGDPYEQYF	TGCAGCGCCTCAACAACAGGGGACCCCTACGAGCAGTACTTC
TRBV7-9	.	few	TRBJ2-7	CASSLGGVGHEQYF	TGTGCCAGCAGCTTAGGAGGGGTGGGCCACGAGCAGTACTTC
TRBV7-6	TRBD1	once	TRBJ1-4	CASSFRQGEYATNEKLFF	TGTGCCAGCAGCTTCAGACAGGGGGAATATGCAACTAATGAAAAACTGTTTTTT
TRBV13	.	.	TRBJ1-2	CASSRGTANYGYTF	TGTGCCAGCAGCCGCGGGACGGCTAACTATGGCTACACCTTC
TRBV4-2	.	few	TRBJ2-1	CASSQDAANVYNEQFF	TGTGCCAGCAGCCAAGATGCTGCCAACGTATACAATGAGCAGTTCTTC
TRBV7-9	.	few	TRBJ1-1	CASSSTATNTEAFF	TGTGCCAGCAGCTCGACAGCTACCAACACTGAAGCTTTCTTT
TRBV27	.	.	TRBJ2-7	CASSPTGTLPYEQYF	TGTGCCAGCAGTCCAACCGGGACCTTACCCTACGAGCAGTACTTC
TRBV29-1	.	.	TRBJ2-7	CSVDLGTNPEVLTF	TGCAGCGTTGATTTAGGGACAAACCCTGAGGTCCTTACCTTC
TRBV10-3	TRBD1	few	TRBJ2-2	CAISDPYRDRVGAGELFF	TGTGCCATCAGTGATCCTTATCGGGACAGGGTAGGGGCCGGGGAGCTGTTTTTT
TRBV9	.	.	TRBJ2-3	CASSARLGGTDTQYF	TGTGCCAGCAGCGCCCGGCTAGGCGGGACAGATACGCAGTATTTT
TRBV5-6	TRBD2	few	TRBJ2-1	CASSLAGLAGGLYNEQFF	TGTGCCAGCAGCTTGGCGGGACTAGCGGGAGGGCTCTACAATGAGCAGTTCTTC
TRBV11-2	.	few	TRBJ2-3	CASSLGQSHTDTQYF	TGTGCCAGCAGCTTAGGACAGTCCCACACAGATACGCAGTATTTT
TRBV4-1	.	.	TRBJ1-3	CASSQTAISGNTIYF	TGCGCCAGCAGCCAGACAGCTATCTCTGGAAACACCATATATTTT
TRBV11-1	.	.	TRBJ2-6	CASRPPGRATGRSGANVLTF	TGTGCCAGCAGACCCCCCGGGCGGGCAACGGGTCGCTCTGGGGCCAACGTCCTGACTTTC
TRBV10-3	.	.	TRBJ2-7	CAITPGPQEVYEQYF	TGTGCCATCACCCCGGGCCCCCAAGAGGTGTACGAGCAGTACTTC
TRBV18	TRBD1	.	TRBJ2-3	CASSPDTGDPTDTQYF	TGTGCCAGCTCACCAGACACAGGGGACCCCACAGATACGCAGTATTTT
TRBV5-1	TRBD1	few	TRBJ1-6	CASSRTGTLNTSPLHF	TGCGCCAGCAGCCGGACAGGGACCCTAAATACTTCACCCCTCCACTTT
TRBV3-1	.	.	TRBJ1-2	CASSQDFGGYGYTF	TGTGCCAGCAGCCAAGATTTCGGGGGCTATGGCTACACCTTC
TRBV5-1	.	few	TRBJ2-7	CASRLGTRFYEQYF	TGCGCCAGCAGGCTCGGGACAAGGTTCTACGAGCAGTACTTC
TRBV12-3/TRBV12-4	TRBD1	few	TRBJ1-1	CASSPQGAMNTEAFF	TGTGCCAGCAGCCCCCAGGGGGCAATGAACACTGAAGCTTTCTTT
TRBV29-1	TRBD2	.	TRBJ2-1	CSVTSGGLSYNEQFF	TGCAGCGTAACTAGCGGGGGCCTTTCCTACAATGAGCAGTTCTTC
TRBV6-2/TRBV6-3	.	.	TRBJ2-1	CASRKGGDLFGFF	TGTGCCAGCAGGAAGGGGGGAGATCTTTTCGGATTCTTC
TRBV7-3	.	many	TRBJ2-2	CASSTSLGPNTGELFF	TGTGCCAGCTCGACGAGTCTAGGGCCGAACACCGGGGAGCTGTTTTTT
TRBV2	TRBD2	.	TRBJ2-7	CASSDRLAGPYEQYF	TGTGCCAGCAGTGATAGACTAGCGGGGCCCTACGAGCAGTACTTC
TRBV5-1	.	.	TRBJ2-2	CASSLRGTGDTGELFF	TGCGCCAGCAGCTTGAGGGGTACGGGGGACACCGGGGAGCTGTTTTTT
TRBV5-1	.	.	TRBJ2-7	CASQSHETYEQYF	TGCGCCAGCCAGAGTCACGAAACCTACGAGCAGTACTTC